What follows describes a single T cell receptor beta chain. Its antigen is unidentified. The sample is drawn from a study of T cell repertoires in cytomegalovirus infection. Study-wide background: Recently identified HLA-C-restricted CMV epitopes and well-studied HLA-B-restricted CMV epitopes were used by the study. Public TCR beta signatures provided an indication of both CMV infection and a matching HLA type.

Study-wide results and caveats: Within the response measured ex vivo, HLA-C-restricted CMV-specific TCR beta clonotypes were dominant.

TCRdb analysed the reads with MiXCR anew, one entry per CDR3 protein. This sample has roughly 220,000 distinct CDR3 sequences, with around two fifths found just once. This TCR derives from a human donor in good health (CMV status not recorded). Some clones in this sample may be carry-over from other donors' samples. Sample: CD8+ T cells from cultured PBMCs, taken from culture after CMV antigen stimulation.

CDR3 region: CASSLGGLAGADTQYF. In DNA, the CDR3 is TGTGCCAGCAGTTTGGGAGGACTAGCTGGCGCAGATACGCAGTATTTT. This chain joins TRBV12-3 or TRBV12-4 and TRBJ2-3, with 8 bases that match TRBD2. There are 16 residues in the CDR3. The ends lost 3 bases at V and 4 bases at J; junction bases unmatched: 9.